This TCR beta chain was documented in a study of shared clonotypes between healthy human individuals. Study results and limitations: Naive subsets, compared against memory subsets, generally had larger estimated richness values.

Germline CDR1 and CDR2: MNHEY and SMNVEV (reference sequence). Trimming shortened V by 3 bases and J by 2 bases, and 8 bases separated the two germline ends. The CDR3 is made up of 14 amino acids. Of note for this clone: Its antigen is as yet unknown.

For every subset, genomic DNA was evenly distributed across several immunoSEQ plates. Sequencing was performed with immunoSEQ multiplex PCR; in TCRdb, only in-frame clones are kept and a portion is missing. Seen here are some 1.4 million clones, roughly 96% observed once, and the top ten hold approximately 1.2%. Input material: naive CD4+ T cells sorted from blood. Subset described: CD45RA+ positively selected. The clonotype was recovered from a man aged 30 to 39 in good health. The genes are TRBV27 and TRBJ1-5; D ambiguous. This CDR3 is CASSLGGRNQPQHF. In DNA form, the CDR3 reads TGTGCCAGCAGTTTGGGAGGGCGCAATCAGCCCCAGCATTTT.